This TCR beta chain is from a study of cytomegalovirus exposure and HLA in healthy donors. Worth noting for this clone: Its antigen remains unidentified.

Study-level results: In a later analysis, TCR beta V- and J-gene trimming was associated with a missense DCLRE1C variant. In a later analysis, productive TCRs from donors in an Asian-associated ancestry cluster reportedly carried fewer N-insertions than the cohort mean. Among TCR beta chains of equal frequency, HLA-associated ones were more clonally expanded in a later analysis. A few V segments could not be told apart, such as TRBV6-2 and TRBV6-3, and were left out.

The germline V gene has CDR1 SEHNR and CDR2 FQNEAQ (reference sequence). V lost 2 bases, J lost 7 bases, and 8 bases stayed unmatched. This CDR3 is built from 16 residues. The PCR had 60 Vbeta and 13 Jbeta primers. The data were produced by immunoSEQ multiplex PCR, yet TCRdb's version contains in-frame clones alone and is incomplete. The sample yields approximately 180,000 clones, around 82% seen once. The sequenced sample was PBMCs. The sequence was obtained from a man aged 18 to 30 in good health and CMV-seronegative. The rearrangement joins TRBV7-9 to TRBJ2-1; the match to TRBD1 covers 10 bases. The CDR3 loop reads CASSLRAGTGDNEQFF. CDR3 bases: TGTGCCAGCAGCTTAAGGGCCGGGACAGGGGATAATGAGCAGTTCTTC.